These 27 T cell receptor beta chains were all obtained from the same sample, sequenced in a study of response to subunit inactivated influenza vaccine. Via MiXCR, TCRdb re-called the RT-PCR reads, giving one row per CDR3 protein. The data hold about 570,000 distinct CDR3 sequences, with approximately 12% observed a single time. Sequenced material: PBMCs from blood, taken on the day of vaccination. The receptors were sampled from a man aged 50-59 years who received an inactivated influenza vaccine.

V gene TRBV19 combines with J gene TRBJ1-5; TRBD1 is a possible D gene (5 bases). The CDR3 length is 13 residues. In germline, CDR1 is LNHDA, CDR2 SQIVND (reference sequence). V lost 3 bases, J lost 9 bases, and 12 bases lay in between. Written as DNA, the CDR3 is TGTGCCAGTAGTATGCTGGACGGGGGGCCCCAGCATTTT. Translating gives CASSMLDGGPQHF.

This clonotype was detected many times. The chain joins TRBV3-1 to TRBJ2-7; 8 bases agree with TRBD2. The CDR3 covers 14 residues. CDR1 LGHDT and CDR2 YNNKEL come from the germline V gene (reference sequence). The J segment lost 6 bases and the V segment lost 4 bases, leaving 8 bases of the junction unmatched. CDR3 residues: CASSPRTSRREQYF. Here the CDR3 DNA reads TGTGCCAGCAGCCCCCGGACTAGCCGTCGCGAGCAGTACTTC.

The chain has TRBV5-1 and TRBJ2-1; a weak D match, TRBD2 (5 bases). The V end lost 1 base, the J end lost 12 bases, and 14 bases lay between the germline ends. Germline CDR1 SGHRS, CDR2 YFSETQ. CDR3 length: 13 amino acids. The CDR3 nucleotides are TGCGCCAGCAGCTTGACGCCTATACGGGGGCAGTTCTTC. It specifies CASSLTPIRGQFF. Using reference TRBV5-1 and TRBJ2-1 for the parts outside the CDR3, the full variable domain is KAGVTQTPRYLIKTRGQQVTLSCSPISGHRSVSWYQQTPGQGLQFLFEYFSETQRNKGNFPGRFSGRQFSNSRSEMNVSTLELGDSALYLCASSLTPIRGQFFGPGTRLTVL.

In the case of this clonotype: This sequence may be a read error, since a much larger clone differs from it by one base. DNA for the CDR3: TGTGCCAGCATCCACAGGGGAGAGACCCAGTACTTC. Encoded protein: CASIHRGETQYF. V and J are TRBV11-2 and TRBJ2-5; TRBD1 agrees at 7 bases. Germline values: CDR1 SGHAT, CDR2 FQNNGV. The CDR3 is made up of 12 amino acids. Germline trimming cut 7 bases from V and 4 bases from J; bases unmatched to any gene: 3.

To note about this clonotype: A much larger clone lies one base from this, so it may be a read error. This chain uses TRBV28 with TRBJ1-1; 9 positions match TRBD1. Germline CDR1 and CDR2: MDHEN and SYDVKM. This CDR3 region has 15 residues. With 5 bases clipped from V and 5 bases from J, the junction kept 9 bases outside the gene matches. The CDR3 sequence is CASSPGQGTKTEAFF. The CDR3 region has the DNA TGTGCCAGCAGTCCAGGACAGGGGACCAAAACTGAAGCTTTCTTT.

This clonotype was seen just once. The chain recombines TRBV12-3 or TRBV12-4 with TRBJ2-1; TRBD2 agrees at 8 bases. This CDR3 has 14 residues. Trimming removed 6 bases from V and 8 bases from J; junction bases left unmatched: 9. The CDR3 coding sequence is TGTGCCAGCAGAATCGGGACTAGAGTCGATGAGCAGTTCTTC. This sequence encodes CASRIGTRVDEQFF.

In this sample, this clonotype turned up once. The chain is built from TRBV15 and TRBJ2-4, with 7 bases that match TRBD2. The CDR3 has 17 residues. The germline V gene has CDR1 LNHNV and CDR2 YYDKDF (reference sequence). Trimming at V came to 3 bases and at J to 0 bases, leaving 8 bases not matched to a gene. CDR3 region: CATSSRGSGVAKNIQYF. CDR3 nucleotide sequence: TGTGCCACCAGCAGCCGTGGGAGCGGGGTAGCCAAAAACATTCAGTACTTC.

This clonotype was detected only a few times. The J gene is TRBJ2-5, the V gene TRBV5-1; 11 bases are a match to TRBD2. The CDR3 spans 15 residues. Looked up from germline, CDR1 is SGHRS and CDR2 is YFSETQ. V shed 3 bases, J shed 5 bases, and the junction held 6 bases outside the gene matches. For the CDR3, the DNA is TGCGCCAGCAGCTCCCTAGCGGGGGGATTCGAGACCCAGTACTTC. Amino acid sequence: CASSSLAGGFETQYF.

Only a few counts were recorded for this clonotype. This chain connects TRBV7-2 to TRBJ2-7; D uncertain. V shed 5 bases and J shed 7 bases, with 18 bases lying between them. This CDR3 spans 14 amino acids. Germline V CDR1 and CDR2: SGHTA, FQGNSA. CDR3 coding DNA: TGTGCCAGCAGCCAGCTAGAGGTATTTGGGGAGCAGTACTTC. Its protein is CASSQLEVFGEQYF.

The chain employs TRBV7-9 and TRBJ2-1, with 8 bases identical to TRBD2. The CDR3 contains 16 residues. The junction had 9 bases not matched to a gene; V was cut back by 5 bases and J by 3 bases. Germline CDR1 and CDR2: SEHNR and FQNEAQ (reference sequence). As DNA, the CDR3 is TGTGCCAGCAGCCAGGGGCCGGGAGGGGGCTACAATGAGCAGTTCTTC. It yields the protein CASSQGPGGGYNEQFF.

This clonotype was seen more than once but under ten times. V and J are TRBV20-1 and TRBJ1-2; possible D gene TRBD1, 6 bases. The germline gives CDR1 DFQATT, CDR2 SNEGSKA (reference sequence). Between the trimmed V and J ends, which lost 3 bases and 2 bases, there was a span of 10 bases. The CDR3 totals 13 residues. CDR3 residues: CSARTGENYGYTF. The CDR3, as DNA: TGCAGTGCTAGGACAGGAGAGAACTATGGCTACACCTTC.

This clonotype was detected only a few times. Written as DNA, the CDR3 is TGTGCCAGCAGCCAAGTCCGCCCAGGGGTGGATACGCAGTATTTT. It encodes CASSQVRPGVDTQYF. The chain employs TRBV3-1 and TRBJ2-3; perhaps TRBD1 as D (6 bases). V lost 1 base to trimming and J lost 6 bases, with 14 bases between them. CDR1 and CDR2 (germline): LGHDT, YNNKEL (reference sequence). This CDR3 has 15 amino acids.

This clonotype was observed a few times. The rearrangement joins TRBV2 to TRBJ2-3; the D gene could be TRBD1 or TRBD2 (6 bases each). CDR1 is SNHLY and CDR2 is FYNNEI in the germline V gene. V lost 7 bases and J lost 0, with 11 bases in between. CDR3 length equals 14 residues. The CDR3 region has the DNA TGTGCCAGCATGGGGGGCTGGAGCACAGATACGCAGTATTTT. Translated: CASMGGWSTDTQYF.

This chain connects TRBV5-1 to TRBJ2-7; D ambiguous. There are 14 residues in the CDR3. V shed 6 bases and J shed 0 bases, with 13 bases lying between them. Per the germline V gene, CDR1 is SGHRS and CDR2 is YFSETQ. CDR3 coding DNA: TGCGCCAGCAAACAAGGGATCAACTCCTACGAGCAGTACTTC. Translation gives CASKQGINSYEQYF. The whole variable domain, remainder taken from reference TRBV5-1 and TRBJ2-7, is KAGVTQTPRYLIKTRGQQVTLSCSPISGHRSVSWYQQTPGQGLQFLFEYFSETQRNKGNFPGRFSGRQFSNSRSEMNVSTLELGDSALYLCASKQGINSYEQYFGPGTRLTVT.

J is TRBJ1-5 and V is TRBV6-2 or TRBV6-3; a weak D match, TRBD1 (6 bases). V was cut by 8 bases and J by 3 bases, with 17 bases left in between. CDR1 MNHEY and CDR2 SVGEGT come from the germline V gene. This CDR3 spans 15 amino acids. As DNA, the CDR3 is TGTGCCAGCCAGTGGGACAACACACTCAATCAGCCCCAGCATTTT. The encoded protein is CASQWDNTLNQPQHF.

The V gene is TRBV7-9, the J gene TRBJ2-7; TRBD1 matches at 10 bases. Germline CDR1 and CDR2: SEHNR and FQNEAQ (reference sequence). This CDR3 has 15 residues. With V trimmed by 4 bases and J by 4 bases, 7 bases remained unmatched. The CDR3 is CASSSGQGKSYEQYF. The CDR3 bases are TGTGCCAGCAGCTCGGGACAGGGGAAGTCGTACGAGCAGTACTTC.

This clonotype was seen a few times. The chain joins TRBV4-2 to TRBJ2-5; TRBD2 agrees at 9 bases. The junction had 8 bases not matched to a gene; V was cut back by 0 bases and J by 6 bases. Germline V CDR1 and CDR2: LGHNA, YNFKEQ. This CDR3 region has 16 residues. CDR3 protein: CASSQEWAGGPKTQYF. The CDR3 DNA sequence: TGTGCCAGCAGCCAAGAATGGGCGGGAGGGCCGAAGACCCAGTACTTC.

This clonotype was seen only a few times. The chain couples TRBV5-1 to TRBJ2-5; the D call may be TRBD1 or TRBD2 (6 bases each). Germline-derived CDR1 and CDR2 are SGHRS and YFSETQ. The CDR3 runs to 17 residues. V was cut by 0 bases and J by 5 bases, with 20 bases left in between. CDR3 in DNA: TGCGCCAGCAGCTTGGCAAGAGCCCTGACAGGAGGGGAGACCCAGTACTTC. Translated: CASSLARALTGGETQYF.

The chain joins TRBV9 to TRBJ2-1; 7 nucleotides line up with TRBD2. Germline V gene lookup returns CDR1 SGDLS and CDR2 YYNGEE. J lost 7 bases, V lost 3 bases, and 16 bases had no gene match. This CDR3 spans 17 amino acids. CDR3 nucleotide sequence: TGTGCCAGCAGCGGCCTGGGGGGGGTTTCAATGTTGAATGAGCAGTTCTTC. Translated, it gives CASSGLGGVSMLNEQFF.

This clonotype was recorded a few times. The CDR3 sequence: CASSLPGGLQPQHF. The CDR3, as DNA: TGTGCCAGCAGTTTACCTGGGGGCCTTCAGCCCCAGCATTTT. V gene TRBV28 combines with J gene TRBJ1-5; tentatively, D is TRBD1 (6 bases). The CDR3 extends over 14 amino acids. The V gene lost 2 bases and the J gene lost 6 bases, with 11 bases spanning the gap. CDR1 and CDR2 from the germline V gene are MDHEN and SYDVKM.

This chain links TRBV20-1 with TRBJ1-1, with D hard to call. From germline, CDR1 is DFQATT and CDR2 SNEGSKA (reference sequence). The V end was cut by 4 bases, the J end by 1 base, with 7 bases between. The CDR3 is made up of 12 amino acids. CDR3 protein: CSATESNTEAFF. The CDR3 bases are TGCAGTGCTACGGAATCGAACACTGAAGCTTTCTTT.

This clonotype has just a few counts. In nucleotides, the CDR3 is TGTGCCAGCAGCTTAGAGGGACAGACGAGTGACGAGACCCAGTACTTC. Its translation is CASSLEGQTSDETQYF. The V and J genes are TRBV13 and TRBJ2-5, with 7 bases aligning to TRBD1. The germline V gene has CDR1 PRHDT and CDR2 FYEKMQ (reference sequence). The J segment lost 5 bases and the V segment lost 1 base, leaving 10 bases of the junction unmatched. This CDR3 contains 16 residues. Together with reference TRBV13 and TRBJ2-5, the CDR3 gives the full variable domain: AAGVIQSPRHLIKEKRETATLKCYPIPRHDTVYWYQQGPGQDPQFLISFYEKMQSDKGSIPDRFSAQQFSDYHSELNMSSLELGDSALYFCASSLEGQTSDETQYFGPGTRLLVL.

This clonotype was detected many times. In DNA form, the CDR3 reads TGTGCCACCAGAGACAGCAAAGAGACCCAGTACTTC. It is translated as CATRDSKETQYF. The rearrangement joins TRBV24-1 to TRBJ2-5; D is perhaps TRBD1 (5 bases). Germline CDR1 and CDR2: KGHDR and SFDVKD. Trimming took off 7 bases at V and 3 bases at J, with 8 bases between the two ends. CDR3 size: 12 residues.

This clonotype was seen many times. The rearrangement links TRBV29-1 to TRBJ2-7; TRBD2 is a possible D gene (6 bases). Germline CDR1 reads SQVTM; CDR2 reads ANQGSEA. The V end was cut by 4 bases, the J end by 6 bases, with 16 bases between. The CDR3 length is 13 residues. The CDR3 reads CSVAPAGFFEQYF. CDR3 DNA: TGCAGCGTTGCTCCGGCGGGATTCTTCGAGCAGTACTTC.

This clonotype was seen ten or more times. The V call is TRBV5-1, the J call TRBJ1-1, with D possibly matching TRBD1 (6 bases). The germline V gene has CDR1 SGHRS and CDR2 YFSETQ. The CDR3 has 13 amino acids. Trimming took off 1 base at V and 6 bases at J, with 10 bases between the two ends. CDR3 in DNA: TGCGCCAGCAGCTTGACAGGGATATCTGAAGCTTTCTTT. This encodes CASSLTGISEAFF.

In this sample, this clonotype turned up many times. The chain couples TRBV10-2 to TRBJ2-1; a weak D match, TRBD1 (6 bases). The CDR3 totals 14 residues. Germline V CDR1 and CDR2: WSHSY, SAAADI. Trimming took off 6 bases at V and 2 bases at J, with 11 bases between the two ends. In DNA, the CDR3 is TGCGCCAGCAGAAGGGACAACACCTACAATGAGCAGTTCTTC. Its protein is CASRRDNTYNEQFF.

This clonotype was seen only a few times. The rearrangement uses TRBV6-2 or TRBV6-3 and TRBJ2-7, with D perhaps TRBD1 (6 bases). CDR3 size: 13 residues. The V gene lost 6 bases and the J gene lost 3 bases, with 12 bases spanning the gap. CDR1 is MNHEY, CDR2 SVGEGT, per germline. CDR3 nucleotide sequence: TGTGCCAGCAGAACAGGGTTCTTCTACGAGCAGTACTTC. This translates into CASRTGFFYEQYF.